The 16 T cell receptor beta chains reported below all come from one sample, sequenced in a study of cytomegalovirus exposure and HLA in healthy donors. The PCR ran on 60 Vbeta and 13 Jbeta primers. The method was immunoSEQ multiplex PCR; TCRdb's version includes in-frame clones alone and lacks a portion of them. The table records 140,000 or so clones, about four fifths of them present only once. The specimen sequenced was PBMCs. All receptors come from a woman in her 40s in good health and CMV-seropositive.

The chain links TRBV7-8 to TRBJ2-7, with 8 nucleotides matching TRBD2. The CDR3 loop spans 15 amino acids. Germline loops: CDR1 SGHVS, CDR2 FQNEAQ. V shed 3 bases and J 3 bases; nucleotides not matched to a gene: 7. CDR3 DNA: TGTGCCAGCAGCTTCGCCGGGACTAGGGGCTACGAGCAGTACTTC. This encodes CASSFAGTRGYEQYF.

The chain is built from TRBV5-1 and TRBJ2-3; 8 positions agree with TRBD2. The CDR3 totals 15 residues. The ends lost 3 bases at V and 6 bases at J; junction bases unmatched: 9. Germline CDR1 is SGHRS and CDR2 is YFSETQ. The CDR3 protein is CASSSYSGAGDTQYF. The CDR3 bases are TGCGCCAGCAGCTCATATAGCGGGGCCGGGGATACGCAGTATTTT. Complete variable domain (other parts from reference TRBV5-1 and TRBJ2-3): KAGVTQTPRYLIKTRGQQVTLSCSPISGHRSVSWYQQTPGQGLQFLFEYFSETQRNKGNFPGRFSGRQFSNSRSEMNVSTLELGDSALYLCASSSYSGAGDTQYFGPGTRLTVL.

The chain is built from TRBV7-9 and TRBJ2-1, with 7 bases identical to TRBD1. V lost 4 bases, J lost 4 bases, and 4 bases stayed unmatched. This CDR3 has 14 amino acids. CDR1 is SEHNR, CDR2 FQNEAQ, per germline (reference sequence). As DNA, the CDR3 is TGTGCCAGCAGCTCGGGACAGATATACAATGAGCAGTTCTTC. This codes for CASSSGQIYNEQFF.

CDR3 in DNA: TGTGCCAGCAGTCCCCGGGACTCTGGGGCCAACGTCCTGACTTTC. Encoded protein: CASSPRDSGANVLTF. The J gene is TRBJ2-6, the V gene TRBV27, with D possibly being TRBD2 (5 bases). Germline CDR1 MNHEY, CDR2 SMNVEV (reference sequence). The germline V and J ends were trimmed by 5 bases and 0 bases, with 8 bases remaining between them. The CDR3 contains 15 residues.

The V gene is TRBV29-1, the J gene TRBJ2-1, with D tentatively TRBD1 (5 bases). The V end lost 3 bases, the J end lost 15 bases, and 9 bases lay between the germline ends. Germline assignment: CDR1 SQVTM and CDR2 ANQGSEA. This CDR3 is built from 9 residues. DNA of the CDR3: TGCAGCGTTGATCCTAGGGGGTTCTTC. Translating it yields CSVDPRGFF.

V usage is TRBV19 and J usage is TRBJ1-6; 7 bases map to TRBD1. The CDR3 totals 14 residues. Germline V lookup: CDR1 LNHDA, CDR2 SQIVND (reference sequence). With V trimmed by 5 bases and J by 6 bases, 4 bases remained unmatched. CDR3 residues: CASSAGQVNSPLHF. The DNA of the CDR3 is TGTGCCAGTAGTGCCGGACAGGTTAATTCACCCCTCCACTTT. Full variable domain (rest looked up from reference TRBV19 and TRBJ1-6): DGGITQSPKYLFRKEGQNVTLSCEQNLNHDAMYWYRQDPGQGLRLIYYSQIVNDFQKGDIAEGYSVSREKKESFPLTVTSAQKNPTAFYLCASSAGQVNSPLHFGNGTRLTVT.

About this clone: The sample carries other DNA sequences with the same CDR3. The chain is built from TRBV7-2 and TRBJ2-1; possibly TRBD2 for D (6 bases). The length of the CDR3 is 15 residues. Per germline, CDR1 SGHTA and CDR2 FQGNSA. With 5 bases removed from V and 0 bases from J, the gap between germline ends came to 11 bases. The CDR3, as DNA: TGTGCCAGCAGCCTGGCGGGGAGCTCCTACAATGAGCAGTTCTTC. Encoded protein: CASSLAGSSYNEQFF.

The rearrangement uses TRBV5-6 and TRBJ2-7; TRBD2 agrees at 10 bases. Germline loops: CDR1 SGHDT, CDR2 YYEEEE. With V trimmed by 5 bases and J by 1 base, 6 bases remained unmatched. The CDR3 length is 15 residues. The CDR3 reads CASSLGGLASYEQYF. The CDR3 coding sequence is TGTGCCAGCAGTCTGGGGGGACTAGCGTCCTACGAGCAGTACTTC.

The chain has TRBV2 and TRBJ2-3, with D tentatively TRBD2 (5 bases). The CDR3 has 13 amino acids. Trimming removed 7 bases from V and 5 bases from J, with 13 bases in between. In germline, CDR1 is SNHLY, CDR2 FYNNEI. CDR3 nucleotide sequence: TGTGCCAGCAAGGAGGAGGTAGGAGATACGCAGTATTTT. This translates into CASKEEVGDTQYF.

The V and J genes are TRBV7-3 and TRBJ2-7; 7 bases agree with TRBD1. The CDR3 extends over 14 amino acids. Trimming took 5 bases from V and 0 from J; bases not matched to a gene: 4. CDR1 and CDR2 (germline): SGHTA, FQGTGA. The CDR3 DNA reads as TGTGCCAGCAGCCCGGACAGGTACTCCTACGAGCAGTACTTC. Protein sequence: CASSPDRYSYEQYF.

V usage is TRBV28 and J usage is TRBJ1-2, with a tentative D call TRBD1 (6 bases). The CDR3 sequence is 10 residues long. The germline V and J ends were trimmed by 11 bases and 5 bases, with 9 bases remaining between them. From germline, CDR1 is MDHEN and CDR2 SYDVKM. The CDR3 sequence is CAAQGYGYTF. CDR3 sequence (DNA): TGTGCCGCCCAGGGGTATGGCTACACCTTC.

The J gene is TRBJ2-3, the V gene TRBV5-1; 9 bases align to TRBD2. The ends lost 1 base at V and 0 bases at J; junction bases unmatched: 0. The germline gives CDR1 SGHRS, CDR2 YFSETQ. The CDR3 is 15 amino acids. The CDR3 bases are TGCGCCAGCAGCTTGCTAGCGGGAAGCACAGATACGCAGTATTTT. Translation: CASSLLAGSTDTQYF.

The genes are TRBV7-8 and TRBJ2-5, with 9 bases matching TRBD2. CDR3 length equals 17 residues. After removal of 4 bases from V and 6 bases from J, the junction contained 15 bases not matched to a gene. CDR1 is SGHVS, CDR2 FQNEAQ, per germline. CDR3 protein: CASSSRGGLAGMKTQYF. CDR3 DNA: TGTGCCAGCAGCTCGAGGGGAGGCCTAGCGGGAATGAAGACCCAGTACTTC.

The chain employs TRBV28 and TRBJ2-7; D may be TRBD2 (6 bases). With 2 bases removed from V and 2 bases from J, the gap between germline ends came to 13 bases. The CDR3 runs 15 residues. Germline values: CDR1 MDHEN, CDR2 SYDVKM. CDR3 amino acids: CASSLSIRGTYEQYF. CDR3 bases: TGTGCCAGCAGTTTAAGCATACGGGGGACCTACGAGCAGTACTTC.

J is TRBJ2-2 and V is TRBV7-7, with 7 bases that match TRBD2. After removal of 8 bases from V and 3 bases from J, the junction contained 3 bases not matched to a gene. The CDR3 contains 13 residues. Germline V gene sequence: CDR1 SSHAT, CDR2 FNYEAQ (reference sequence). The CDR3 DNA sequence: TGTGCCAGCGGACTAGGCGACACCGGGGAGCTGTTTTTT. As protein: CASGLGDTGELFF.

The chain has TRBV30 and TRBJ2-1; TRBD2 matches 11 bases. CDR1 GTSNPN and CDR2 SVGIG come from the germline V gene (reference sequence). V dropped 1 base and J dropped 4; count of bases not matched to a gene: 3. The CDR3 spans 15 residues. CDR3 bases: TGTGCCTGGAGTGCGCGACTAGCGGGGTACAATGAGCAGTTCTTC. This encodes CAWSARLAGYNEQFF.